The rows below give T cell receptor beta chains drawn from one sample of a study of blood T cell repertoires in COVID-19. The repertoire was sequenced with immunoSEQ multiplex PCR; TCRdb's copy has only in-frame clones and lacks some. The repertoire holds 25,000 to 35,000 clones, 80% to 90% seen once, with about 24% in the top ten. The sequenced material came from peripheral blood. The receptors originated from a human donor with active COVID-19. The donor label of this sample is uncertain. Each CDR3 is given with its conserved first and last residue. A D gene is named only where the DNA matches it firmly. Rows may omit the clone size; those that give it use once, few, many or a size class.

v_gene	abundance	j_gene	d_gene	CDR3nt	CDR3aa
TRBV19	NA	TRBJ1-5	TRBD1	TGTGCCAGTAGTCCGGGACAGGGGCTGGGGCAGCCCCAGCATTTT	CASSPGQGLGQPQHF
TRBV20-1	NA	TRBJ2-7	TRBD1	TGCAGTGCTAGTACACTAACCGGGACAGGGCCCTCCGAGCAGTACTTC	CSASTLTGTGPSEQYF
TRBV15	NA	TRBJ1-2	TRBD1	TGTGCCACCACGGACAGGGTAAAATATGGCTACACCTTC	CATTDRVKYGYTF
TRBV29-1	NA	TRBJ1-1	NA	TGCAGCGTTGGGGGTGAGGGCACTGAAGCTTTCTTT	CSVGGEGTEAFF
TRBV5-1	NA	TRBJ1-5	NA	TGCGCCAGCAGCGTATCCGGGAATAGCAATCAGCCCCAGCATTTT	CASSVSGNSNQPQHF
TRBV9	NA	TRBJ2-5	TRBD1	TGTGCCAGCAGCGTAGAGGGGACAGGGTCTGGAAAGACCCAGTACTTC	CASSVEGTGSGKTQYF
TRBV7-3	NA	TRBJ2-7	NA	TGTGCCAGCAGCTTTGCCGGACAGGAGCAGTACTTC	CASSFAGQEQYF
TRBV5-6	few	TRBJ1-4	TRBD1	TGTGCCAGCAGCTTGGTGGTGCAGGGGGCGAAACTGTTTTTT	CASSLVVQGAKLFF
TRBV9	NA	TRBJ2-5	NA	TGTGCCAGCGGGGGCAGCGTTAGGCAAGAGACCCAGTACTTC	CASGGSVRQETQYF
TRBV11-2	NA	TRBJ1-1	TRBD1	TGTGCCAGCACCCTCCAGGGGGCACGGACTGAAGCTTTCTTT	CASTLQGARTEAFF
TRBV7-9	NA	TRBJ2-3	TRBD2	TGTGCCAGCAGCTTTGCTAGCGGATACACAGATACGCAGTATTTT	CASSFASGYTDTQYF
TRBV5-1	NA	TRBJ2-3	TRBD1	TGCGCCAGCAGCTTGGTCGGCAGGGGGCCAGATACGCAGTATTTT	CASSLVGRGPDTQYF
TRBV4-2	few	TRBJ2-7	TRBD2	TGTGCCAGCAGCCCCCTCCGGACTAGCGGGGTTTACGAGCAGTACTTC	CASSPLRTSGVYEQYF
TRBV12-3/TRBV12-4	NA	TRBJ2-7	TRBD2	TGTGCCAGCCGCGGGGCGGGAGGCTACGAGCAGTACTTC	CASRGAGGYEQYF
TRBV7-7	NA	TRBJ2-5	TRBD2	TGTGCTAGCGTGGCTAGCGGGGGGATCGAGACCCAGTACTTC	CASVASGGIETQYF
TRBV5-4	few	TRBJ2-2	TRBD2	TGTGCCAGCAGCACACCTCAGCGGGGGGCGAACACCGGGGAGCTGTTTTTT	CASSTPQRGANTGELFF
TRBV15	NA	TRBJ2-3	TRBD2	TGTGCCACCAGCAGGGGGACTAGCGGGCTTAGCACAGATACGCAGTATTTT	CATSRGTSGLSTDTQYF
TRBV19	NA	TRBJ2-7	NA	TGTGCCAGTACCTCGGGACTTACTAACGCTCCTTACGAGCAGTACTTC	CASTSGLTNAPYEQYF
TRBV28	NA	TRBJ2-2	TRBD1	TGTGCCAGCAGTTTATCTGGGACAGGTAGCGTCACCGGGGAGCTGTTTTTT	CASSLSGTGSVTGELFF
TRBV5-3	NA	TRBJ1-5	NA	TGTGCCAGAAGCTTGCCGGAGGGCGGACGCTTTATTAGCAATCAGCCCCAGCATTTT	CARSLPEGGRFISNQPQHF
TRBV7-8	NA	TRBJ1-5	NA	TGTGCCAGCAGCTATTCACGGGGGGATCAGCCCCAGCATTTT	CASSYSRGDQPQHF
TRBV18	NA	TRBJ1-2	NA	TGTGCCAGCTCACCACGCCGGGAAATCGATGGCTACACCTTC	CASSPRREIDGYTF
TRBV3-1/TRBV3-2	once	TRBJ1-5	NA	TGTGCCAGCAGCCAAGGGGGCGGAAGTCAGCCCCAGCATTTT	CASSQGGGSQPQHF
TRBV2	NA	TRBJ1-1	NA	TGTGCCAGCAGTGAAGGAGCGGTCTCTGAAGCTTTCTTT	CASSEGAVSEAFF
TRBV6-5	NA	TRBJ2-7	TRBD2	TGTGCCAGCAGTCGTCAGCTGGGAGGGGACGAGCAGTACTTC	CASSRQLGGDEQYF
TRBV6-4	NA	TRBJ1-2	TRBD1	TGTGCCAGCAGTGAGGCCAGGGGGACAGGCTACACCTTC	CASSEARGTGYTF
TRBV28	NA	TRBJ2-2	NA	TGTGCCAGCAGTTTACCCGCGGGGAGCACCGGGGAGCTGTTTTTT	CASSLPAGSTGELFF
TRBV29-1	NA	TRBJ2-3	TRBD1	TGCAGCGTTTCCCTCACCGGGACAGGTGACACAGATACGCAGTATTTT	CSVSLTGTGDTDTQYF
TRBV12-3/TRBV12-4	NA	TRBJ2-5	TRBD2	TGTGCCAGCAGTCCGACAACTAGCGCGACCCAGTACTTC	CASSPTTSATQYF
TRBV20-1	NA	TRBJ1-1	NA	TGCAGTGCTAGGGGCAATGAGGCTTTCTTT	CSARGNEAFF
TRBV5-5	once	TRBJ2-2	TRBD1	TGTGCCAGCAGCCGGGACAGCCCGAGGAACACCGGGGAGCTGTTTTTT	CASSRDSPRNTGELFF
TRBV6-2/TRBV6-3	NA	TRBJ2-7	TRBD2	TGTGCCAGCAGTTACTCGACGACTAGCGGGAGTAGTTACGAGCAGTACTTC	CASSYSTTSGSSYEQYF
TRBV5-1	NA	TRBJ2-2	TRBD2	TGCGCCAGCTCCCCCGGCCCCGGAGGACTAGCGGGGATTAACACCGGGGAGCTGTTTTTT	CASSPGPGGLAGINTGELFF
TRBV29-1	NA	TRBJ2-3	NA	TGCAGCGTTGGCCGCGGGACGGCTAGCACAGATACGCAGTATTTT	CSVGRGTASTDTQYF
TRBV4-1	NA	TRBJ2-7	TRBD1	TGCGCCAGCAGCCACCGGACAGGGGGTTCCTACGAGCAGTACTTC	CASSHRTGGSYEQYF
TRBV18	NA	TRBJ2-7	TRBD2	TGTGCCAGCTCGCCTGAGTCTAGCGGGACCTACGAGCAGTACTTC	CASSPESSGTYEQYF
TRBV5-3	NA	TRBJ2-1	TRBD2	TGTGCCAGAAGCCGGACTAGCGGGCGCTACAATGAGCAGTTCTTC	CARSRTSGRYNEQFF
TRBV27	NA	TRBJ2-1	TRBD2	TGTGCCAGCAGGACAAGGACTAGCCTGGACTCCTACAATGAGCAGTTCTTC	CASRTRTSLDSYNEQFF
TRBV5-1	NA	TRBJ2-2	TRBD2	TGCGCCAGCAGCTCTGAAGGACTAGCGGGGGGGCCCGCCGGGGAGCTGTTTTTT	CASSSEGLAGGPAGELFF
TRBV19	NA	TRBJ2-3	NA	TGTGCCAGTAGAACCGGGACAAACACAGATACGCAGTATTTT	CASRTGTNTDTQYF
TRBV28	NA	TRBJ1-6	NA	TGTGCCAGCAGGCTGACCAGCAGGGGATCACCCCTCCACTTT	CASRLTSRGSPLHF
TRBV7-3	NA	TRBJ2-3	NA	TGTGCCAGCAGCTTAAGGCCTAGCAGTTCAGATACGCAGTATTTT	CASSLRPSSSDTQYF
TRBV7-9	few	TRBJ1-2	TRBD1	TGTGCCAGCACCCTGACAGGGATGGGGCGGGACTATGGCTACACCTTC	CASTLTGMGRDYGYTF
TRBV5-4	NA	TRBJ2-7	NA	TGTGCCAGCAGCTCTAGCAACGAGCAGTACTTC	CASSSSNEQYF
TRBV25-1	NA	TRBJ2-6	NA	TGTGCCAGCAGTGAAGGGTCCAGGGGAGTTGGGGCCAACGTCCTGACTTTC	CASSEGSRGVGANVLTF
TRBV9	NA	TRBJ1-1	TRBD1	TGTGCCAGCAGCGCGGACCGGGACAGGGTTAACACTGAAGCTTTCTTT	CASSADRDRVNTEAFF